What follows is one TCR beta chain and its context. What it binds is not known. This record comes from a study of T cell responses to AZD1222 COVID-19 vaccine. General study findings and limits: Baseline seropositivity characterized only 5 to 7 AZD1222 recipients. The donor group comprised mostly white British people and more females; the analysis possibly underestimated clonal diversity. Spike-specific TCR depth and breadth grew after two AZD1222 doses.

The method was immunoSEQ multiplex PCR; TCRdb's version includes in-frame clones alone and lacks a portion of them. The sample shows roughly 150,000 clones, 92% of them seen only once. With V trimmed by 7 bases and J by 7 bases, 12 bases remained unmatched. The CDR3 extends over 14 amino acids. Germline V lookup: CDR1 SQVTM, CDR2 ANQGSEA. The sequence came from an adult who received the AZD1222 COVID-19 vaccine. The sample in question was peripheral blood, obtained 28 days after the second AZD1222 dose. V usage is TRBV29-1 and J usage is TRBJ2-1; 8 bases map to TRBD1. The CDR3 nucleotides are TGCAGCGCCAGACTGACAGGGGTTTCAAATGAGCAGTTCTTC. It codes for CSARLTGVSNEQFF.